These 22 T cell receptor beta chains originate from one sample sequenced in a study of T-cell reconstitution after alpha-beta-depleted transplantation in children. Unique molecular identifiers were incorporated during preparation of the TCRbeta library. TCRdb processed the PCR reads anew with MiXCR; each CDR3 protein has one entry. Of about 280,000 distinct CDR3 sequences in the sample, under 14% were seen once. The sequences come from peripheral blood, collected 180 days after TCRalphabeta/CD19-depleted stem cell transplant. These TCRs come from a male patient aged 2-15 years who had a stem cell transplant for chronic granulomatous disease, so the T cells may come from the graft donor.

At least ten counts were recorded for this clonotype. V usage is TRBV28 and J usage is TRBJ2-7; 7 positions match TRBD2. J gave up 2 bases and V 6 bases, and 10 bases lay outside the gene matches. Germline V lookup: CDR1 MDHEN, CDR2 SYDVKM. The length of the CDR3 is 15 residues. CDR3 sequence: CASSPAGAGAYEQYF. In DNA, the CDR3 is TGTGCCAGCAGCCCAGCTGGGGCGGGGGCCTACGAGCAGTACTTC.

This clonotype was counted at least ten times. The chain is built from TRBV28 and TRBJ2-1; D perhaps matches TRBD2 (6 bases). Trimming pared 7 bases from V and 8 bases from J, leaving 9 bases between. The V gene's germline CDR1 is MDHEN and CDR2 SYDVKM. The CDR3 has 11 amino acids. CDR3 sequence (DNA): TGTGCCAGCATCGGGGGTCATGAGCAGTTCTTC. Amino acid sequence: CASIGGHEQFF.

This clonotype was counted ten times or more. The V and J genes are TRBV19 and TRBJ2-1; TRBD1 matches at 10 bases. The ends lost 7 bases at V and 3 bases at J; junction bases unmatched: 9. This CDR3 spans 16 amino acids. CDR1 is LNHDA and CDR2 is SQIVND in the germline V gene (reference sequence). The CDR3 DNA is TGTGCCAGTACCGAGCGACAGGGGGCAGGCTACAATGAGCAGTTCTTC. It codes for CASTERQGAGYNEQFF.

This clonotype was detected many times. V usage is TRBV28 and J usage is TRBJ2-2, with 9 bases that match TRBD1. This CDR3 is 15 amino acids long. Germline loops: CDR1 MDHEN, CDR2 SYDVKM. V shed 10 bases, J shed 6 bases, and the junction held 12 bases outside the gene matches. The CDR3 DNA follows: TGTGCCACCCTAACCGCGGGACAGGGAGCCGGGGAGCTGTTTTTT. Its protein is CATLTAGQGAGELFF. Full variable domain (outside the CDR3, taken from reference TRBV28 and TRBJ2-2): DVKVTQSSRYLVKRTGEKVFLECVQDMDHENMFWYRQDPGLGLRLIYFSYDVKMKEKGDIPEGYSVSREKKERFSLILESASTNQTSMYLCATLTAGQGAGELFFGEGSRLTVL.

This clonotype was recorded at least ten times. The chain is built from TRBV20-1 and TRBJ2-5, with D unclear. CDR3 size: 15 residues. Between the trimmed V and J ends, which lost 1 base and 4 bases, there was a span of 16 bases. Germline V gives CDR1 DFQATT, CDR2 SNEGSKA (reference sequence). The CDR3 DNA follows: TGCAGTGCTAGAGTGATCTCTCCGTCGGGAGAGACCCAGTACTTC. Its translation: CSARVISPSGETQYF.

This clonotype occurred many times. The chain combines TRBV29-1 with TRBJ2-7; TRBD1 matches 7 bases. This CDR3 is built from 15 residues. V trimming: 1 base; J trimming: 3 bases; junction bases outside the gene matches: 9. Germline V gene lookup returns CDR1 SQVTM and CDR2 ANQGSEA. CDR3 nucleotide sequence: TGCAGCGTTGAAGTACTTAGGGACAGCCTCTACGAGCAGTACTTC. This encodes CSVEVLRDSLYEQYF.

This clonotype was seen many times. The rearrangement uses TRBV20-1 and TRBJ2-3, with TRBD1 matching over 9 bases. Looked up from germline, CDR1 is DFQATT and CDR2 is SNEGSKA (reference sequence). This CDR3 contains 14 residues. V trimming: 3 bases; J trimming: 6 bases; junction bases outside the gene matches: 7. The CDR3: CSASATGGGDTQYF. CDR3 DNA: TGCAGTGCTAGCGCGACAGGGGGAGGGGATACGCAGTATTTT.

This clonotype was detected many times. The chain uses TRBV6-1 and TRBJ2-1, with 12 bases identical to TRBD2. Germline V gives CDR1 MNHNS, CDR2 SASEGT. This CDR3 comprises 17 residues. J gave up 0 bases and V 6 bases, and 6 bases lay outside the gene matches. The CDR3 spells CASRLLAGGFSYNEQFF. DNA for the CDR3: TGTGCCAGCAGACTACTAGCGGGGGGTTTCTCCTACAATGAGCAGTTCTTC.

In its sample, this clonotype was seen many times. The chain links TRBV4-3 to TRBJ2-5; D not resolved. The CDR3 consists of 13 residues. CDR1 and CDR2 (germline): LGHNA, YSLEER. Trimming removed 1 base at V and 2 bases at J, with 5 bases between. CDR3 in amino acids: CASSQVLQETQYF. For the CDR3, the DNA is TGCGCCAGCAGCCAAGTCCTACAAGAGACCCAGTACTTC.

This clonotype was detected ten times or more. The chain employs TRBV12-3 or TRBV12-4 and TRBJ2-1; TRBD1 agrees at 7 bases. The CDR3 is made up of 15 amino acids. Trimming at V came to 4 bases and at J to 7 bases, leaving 10 bases not matched to a gene. Here the CDR3 DNA reads TGTGCCAGCAGTTCCGGACAGGTGGTTTGGAATGAGCAGTTCTTC. It codes for CASSSGQVVWNEQFF.

This clonotype has a count of ten or more. The chain links TRBV28 to TRBJ2-2, with D perhaps matching TRBD1 (5 bases). The V gene's germline CDR1 is MDHEN and CDR2 SYDVKM. The germline V and J ends were trimmed by 6 bases and 4 bases, with 15 bases remaining between them. The CDR3 totals 15 residues. The CDR3 protein is CASRDTVLSTGELFF. DNA for the CDR3: TGTGCCAGCAGGGACACCGTTTTGAGCACCGGGGAGCTGTTTTTT.

This clonotype appeared many times. The chain links TRBV6-1 to TRBJ2-2; 8 bases line up with TRBD2. The CDR3 extends over 16 amino acids. The V gene's germline CDR1 is MNHNS and CDR2 SASEGT. Trimming at V came to 6 bases and at J to 6 bases, leaving 12 bases not matched to a gene. In DNA, the CDR3 is TGTGCCAGCAGCATTCCTGCGGGGGGCAGGCCCGGGGAGCTGTTTTTT. Amino acids: CASSIPAGGRPGELFF.

This chain joins TRBV3-1 and TRBJ2-1; the match to TRBD1 covers 7 bases. Trimming took 7 bases from V and 9 from J; bases not matched to a gene: 6. Germline CDR1 and CDR2: LGHDT and YNNKEL (reference sequence). CDR3 length: 12 amino acids. CDR3 bases: TGTGCCAGCACACAAGGGGGCGGTGAGCAGTTCTTC. Translated, it gives CASTQGGGEQFF.

The chain employs TRBV7-9 and TRBJ1-5; 9 positions agree with TRBD1. In germline, CDR1 is SEHNR, CDR2 FQNEAQ (reference sequence). J gave up 7 bases and V 5 bases, and 6 bases lay outside the gene matches. The CDR3 sequence is 14 residues long. The CDR3 loop reads CASSHRGLGQPQHF. The CDR3 region has the DNA TGTGCCAGCAGCCACAGGGGGCTCGGGCAGCCCCAGCATTTT.

This clonotype was counted at least ten times. The genes are TRBV20-1 and TRBJ2-2; D possibly corresponds to TRBD1 (5 bases). V dropped 2 bases and J dropped 6 bases, with 7 bases sitting between them. This CDR3 contains 12 residues. Per the germline V gene, CDR1 is DFQATT and CDR2 is SNEGSKA (reference sequence). CDR3 sequence: CSARPRAGELFF. As DNA, the CDR3 is TGCAGTGCTAGACCCAGGGCCGGGGAGCTGTTTTTT.

This clonotype came up many times. The chain is built from TRBV5-1 and TRBJ2-1; tentatively, D is TRBD1 (8 bases). The CDR3 is 14 amino acids. V was clipped by 4 bases and J by 9 bases, with 17 bases between them. Germline CDR1 and CDR2: SGHRS and YFSETQ. CDR3 amino acids: CASSPGQGGSEQFF. The CDR3 coding sequence is TGCGCCAGCAGCCCAGGACAGGGAGGGAGTGAGCAGTTCTTC.

This clonotype has ten or more counts. The chain carries TRBV7-6 and TRBJ2-7; possibly TRBD2 for D (6 bases). Trimming left V 5 bases short and J 4 bases short, with 15 bases between. CDR3 length: 14 residues. Germline CDR1 is SGHVS and CDR2 is FNYEAQ. The DNA for the CDR3 is TGTGCCAGCAGCCGGGACTCAGGCGGGTACGAGCAGTACTTC. Translating gives CASSRDSGGYEQYF. Full variable domain (remainder filled in from reference TRBV7-6 and TRBJ2-7): GAGVSQSPRYKVTKRGQDVALRCDPISGHVSLYWYRQALGQGPEFLTYFNYEAQQDKSGLPNDRFSAERPEGSISTLTIQRTEQRDSAMYRCASSRDSGGYEQYFGPGTRLTVT.

This clonotype was seen repeatedly, ten times or more. CDR3 sequence reads: CASSVGTSGRLTRETQYF. Here the CDR3 DNA reads TGTGCCAGCAGCGTAGGGACTAGCGGGAGGTTAACCAGAGAGACCCAGTACTTC. The J gene is TRBJ2-5, the V gene TRBV9; 14 bases are shared with TRBD2. The germline V gene has CDR1 SGDLS and CDR2 YYNGEE. Losses at the gene ends were 0 bases for V and 4 bases for J; bases not matched to a gene: 8. This CDR3 is built from 18 residues. Complete variable domain (other parts from reference TRBV9 and TRBJ2-5): DSGVTQTPKHLITATGQRVTLRCSPRSGDLSVYWYQQSLDQGLQFLIQYYNGEERAKGNILERFSAQQFPDLHSELNLSSLELGDSALYFCASSVGTSGRLTRETQYFGPGTRLLVL.

This clonotype occurred many times. The chain joins TRBV6-5 to TRBJ2-1, with 7 bases that match TRBD2. Germline-derived CDR1 and CDR2 are MNHEY and SVGAGI. V trimming: 8 bases; J trimming: 0 bases; junction bases outside the gene matches: 4. This CDR3 region has 14 residues. CDR3 sequence: CASRGGSSYNEQFF. As DNA, the CDR3 is TGTGCCAGCCGGGGCGGGAGCTCCTACAATGAGCAGTTCTTC.

The gene calls are TRBV5-4 and TRBJ2-5; TRBD2 matches at 7 bases. The length of the CDR3 is 16 residues. Germline lookup yields CDR1 SGHNT and CDR2 YYREEE (reference sequence). The V segment lost 0 bases and the J segment 2 bases; nucleotides outside the gene matches: 7. The CDR3 reads CASSLGREKSQETQYF. CDR3 DNA: TGTGCCAGCAGCTTGGGGCGGGAGAAGTCACAAGAGACCCAGTACTTC.

This clonotype was observed many times. This chain connects TRBV20-1 to TRBJ2-5, with 7 bases aligning to TRBD2. The length of the CDR3 is 13 residues. The V gene's germline CDR1 is DFQATT and CDR2 SNEGSKA (reference sequence). Germline trimming cut 4 bases from V and 5 bases from J; bases unmatched to any gene: 7. In DNA, the CDR3 is TGCAGTGCTAATTTAGCGGGTGGGGAGACCCAGTACTTC. Protein product: CSANLAGGETQYF.

Details on this clonotype: This clone may be a read error of a much larger clone one base away. This rearrangement joins TRBV20-1 to TRBJ2-1, with TRBD2 matching 9 bases. The CDR3 has 14 amino acids. Per germline, CDR1 DFQATT and CDR2 SNEGSKA (reference sequence). CDR3 in amino acids: CSAELAGSYNEQSF. In DNA form, the CDR3 reads TGCAGTGCCGAACTAGCGGGTTCCTACAATGAGCAGTCCTTC.